These 5 T cell receptor beta chains were all obtained from the same sample, sequenced in a study of beta chain bispecific antibodies for T cell cancers. Study findings and constraints: Versus anti-CD19, anti-TRBV12 exposure cut the TRBV12-3 share of TRBV signal by roughly 99%. Normal T cells contributed less of the targeted TRBV signal than the leukemia cells did.

These TCRs are of unknown antigen specificity. Expansion lasted approximately 3 days, with either anti-CD3 antibody OKT3 or CD3/CD28 beads. TCRdb fed the 5' RACE reads into MiXCR, producing one record per CDR3 protein. The sample has some 20,000 distinct CDR3 sequences; more than 2% are singletons. Material: healthy donor T cells cultured with leukemia cells, obtained from a culture containing a bispecific antibody targeting TCR Vbeta12. The receptors come from a human donor in good health. Some clones in this sample may be carry-over from other donors' samples.

This clonotype came up many times. This chain links TRBV5-1 with TRBJ1-4, with a tentative D call TRBD1 (5 bases). CDR3 length: 11 amino acids. V gave up 7 bases and J gave up 10 bases, with 11 bases separating them. The germline CDR1 and CDR2 sequences are SGHRS and YFSETQ. In nucleotides, the CDR3 is TGCGCCAGCCGGGGACGTGGAAAACTGTTTTTT. Its protein product is CASRGRGKLFF.

This clonotype was picked up many times. The chain carries TRBV13 and TRBJ1-6, with D uncertain. Germline V CDR1 and CDR2: PRHDT, FYEKMQ (reference sequence). Trimming stripped 2 bases from V and 10 bases from J, with 12 bases between. The CDR3 consists of 14 residues. This chain's CDR3 is CASSLMLVASPLHF. CDR3 in DNA: TGTGCCAGCAGCTTAATGTTAGTTGCCTCACCCCTCCACTTT.

In this sample, this clonotype turned up many times. The genes are TRBV11-2 and TRBJ1-1, with D possibly matching TRBD1 (6 bases). In germline, CDR1 is SGHAT, CDR2 FQNNGV. This CDR3 is 14 amino acids long. Trimming took 3 bases from V and 0 from J, leaving 8 bases between them. The CDR3 nucleotides read TGTGCCAGCAGCTTGGACAGAGTGAACACTGAAGCTTTCTTT. It is translated as CASSLDRVNTEAFF.

This clonotype has a count of ten or more. V is TRBV18 and J is TRBJ2-2; no clear D. The CDR3 has 12 amino acids. Trimming took off 2 bases at V and 5 bases at J, with 3 bases between the two ends. CDR1 KGHSH and CDR2 LQKENI come from the germline V gene. The CDR3 is CASSPGTGELFF. CDR3 coding DNA: TGTGCCAGCTCACCAGGGACCGGGGAGCTGTTTTTT.

By sample share, this clonotype is medium-sized. The chain combines TRBV5-1 with TRBJ2-7; maybe TRBD2 (6 bases). Germline V gives CDR1 SGHRS, CDR2 YFSETQ. Between the trimmed V and J ends, which lost 2 bases and 2 bases, there was a span of 11 bases. CDR3 length equals 14 residues. The CDR3 reads CASSFRDSPYEQYF. As DNA, the CDR3 is TGCGCCAGCAGCTTTCGGGACTCCCCCTACGAGCAGTACTTC.